This entry is about one T cell receptor beta chain. This clone was recorded a few times. Its antigen is not yet known. Base qualities are missing; no much larger clone stands one base away. The CDR3 covers 13 residues, taking in both the cysteine and the phenylalanine. Solely the CDR3 DNA is kept, with 39 bases framed from the first base. Compared with germline, V lacks 1 base and J lacks 8 bases; bases without a gene match: 2. Reading the germline V gene gives CDR1 SGHTS and CDR2 YDEGEE. The immunoSEQ Assay, a bias-controlled multiplex PCR, was used to amplify TCRbeta CDR3 regions from genomic DNA. Processing in the source paper ran as follows. Within the assay, amplification of reference gene primers was used to estimate how many nucleated cells each sample contained. To quantify the absolute abundance of each unique TCRbeta CDR3 rearrangement, sequence reads were collapsed and filtered. For each sample, productive Simpson clonality was calculated as the square root of Simpson's diversity index over productive rearrangements. Drawn from immuneACCESS, this table holds only the in-frame rearrangements with V and J called that TCRdb kept. Clones are partly lost; checked studies trace under half to an unresolved V gene and leave the rest unexplained. V and J calls and clone size come straight from that table; D and trimming were deduced from the DNA. The sample table records a few hundred thousand clones; about 81% of these occur just once. Together, the top ten hold approximately 8.7% of the sample.

In the prospective study, participants were roughly 18 to 90 years old, resided in under 30 geographic areas of the United States, and were enrolled through a virtual design. Cohort assignment in the prospective study relied on participant-reported clinical history from a screening survey and a study questionnaire. Recovered participants in ImmuneRACE Cohort 3 were defined by two consecutive negative NP/OP PCR tests, clearance by a healthcare professional, or resolution of symptoms. In the prospective study, whole blood, serum and a nasopharyngeal or oropharyngeal swab were collected from each participant by mobile phlebotomists. Additional blood draws and questionnaires over a 2-month period could optionally be provided by prospective study participants. Before DNA extraction, blood samples from the prospective study were shipped at room temperature or frozen. The sample is drawn from a study of blood T cell repertoires in COVID-19 (dated by TCRdb to the early 2020s). As for the study more broadly: Samples from collaborators originated in the United States, Italy and Spain and spanned both the acute and convalescent phases of COVID-19. Where available, HLA class I and class II types were taken from metadata supplied by the sample provider and were not determined by assay-based typing. A de-identified subject ID, COVID-19 status, age in years and sex were almost always included in the sample metadata. A freely available public database, intended as a resource for researchers studying the immune response to SARS-CoV-2, is where the repertoires were released. The prospective study material was composed of cDNA or gDNA derived from T cells, B-cell-depleted T cells, or PBMCs. Samples came from the ongoing ImmuneRACE study (first 160 participants) plus 1,254 subjects from 6 global collaborators. Deeply sampled blood TCRbeta repertoires from subjects exposed to, actively infected with, or recovered from COVID-19 were included in the dataset. The full study reports these points: The quantity of clinical and demographic metadata differed by source and by participant and was supplied without curation.

This receptor was taken from a man between 40 and 49 years old who had recovered from COVID-19. Sequences were obtained from PBMCs or T cells enriched from blood (not recorded which). Here the chain combines TRBV5-8 and TRBJ2-1; TRBD2 agrees with 8 junctional bases. Here is the DNA: TGTGCCAGCAGCTTGCGGGGGGGCCATGAGCAGTTCTTC. Its protein reads: CASSLRGGHEQFF.